These T cell receptor beta chains were read from a single sample in a study of cytomegalovirus exposure and HLA in healthy donors. Sequenced by immunoSEQ multiplex PCR; TCRdb stores in-frame clones only, minus some. The repertoire holds some 100,000 clones, around 80% seen once, with around 4% in the top ten. The specimen was PBMCs. All receptors derive from a female donor in good health and CMV-seropositive. Both conserved end residues are part of each CDR3. The order of the fields is clone size, D gene, J gene, V gene, CDR3 DNA, CDR3 protein. A D gene is named only where the DNA matches it firmly. The size of a clone is reported for some rows only, either as once, few or many, or as a class for expanded clones.

size: -; D: -; J: TRBJ1-2; V: TRBV5-8; DNA: TGTGCCAGCAGCTTGGGATTAACACAGGAAACAGGCTACACCTTC; CDR3: CASSLGLTQETGYTF
size: -; D: -; J: TRBJ1-2; V: TRBV20-1; DNA: TGCAGTGCTACGAGGGATTCTGGCTACACCTTC; CDR3: CSATRDSGYTF
size: once; D: TRBD1; J: TRBJ2-1; V: TRBV7-6; DNA: TGTGCCAGCAGCTTAAGGGGGACAGGGGAAGGGGCGAAGAATGAGCAGTTCTTC; CDR3: CASSLRGTGEGAKNEQFF
size: -; D: -; J: TRBJ1-2; V: TRBV7-9; DNA: TGTGCCAGCAGTTCCGGGTCCTATGGCTACACCTTC; CDR3: CASSSGSYGYTF
size: -; D: TRBD1; J: TRBJ1-4; V: TRBV6-6; DNA: TGTGCCAGCAGTTACCCGGGACAGGGTAATGAAAAACTGTTTTTT; CDR3: CASSYPGQGNEKLFF
size: few; D: TRBD1; J: TRBJ2-7; V: TRBV27; DNA: TGTGCCAGCAGTGTTGGGACAGAATCCTACGAGCAGTACTTC; CDR3: CASSVGTESYEQYF
size: -; D: -; J: TRBJ1-2; V: TRBV27; DNA: TGTGCCAGCAGTTTATCGTATGGGGAGGGCTACACCTTC; CDR3: CASSLSYGEGYTF
size: -; D: -; J: TRBJ2-7; V: TRBV10-1; DNA: TGCGCCAGCAGTGACGGCGGATCAGGGGCCTACGAGCAGTACTTC; CDR3: CASSDGGSGAYEQYF
size: few; D: -; J: TRBJ1-1; V: TRBV6-6; DNA: TGTGCCAGCAGTTACCCCCTGAGGGAGGGCACTGAAGCTTTCTTT; CDR3: CASSYPLREGTEAFF
size: -; D: TRBD1; J: TRBJ2-5; V: TRBV2; DNA: TGTGCCAGCAGTGTCAGGGGGATGGAGACCCAGTACTTC; CDR3: CASSVRGMETQYF
size: -; D: TRBD1; J: TRBJ2-1; V: TRBV5-1; DNA: TGCGCCAGCAGCCCCGGACAGGGTGGGGGCTACAATGAGCAGTTCTTC; CDR3: CASSPGQGGGYNEQFF
size: -; D: -; J: TRBJ1-2; V: TRBV6-5; DNA: TGTGCCAGCAGTTACATACAGGGCGCCTGGAGCTATGGCTACACCTTC; CDR3: CASSYIQGAWSYGYTF
size: -; D: TRBD1; J: TRBJ1-6; V: TRBV23-1; DNA: TGCGCCAGCAGTCAACTTGGGACAGCGCCGAGCTCCTATAATTCACCCCTCCACTTT; CDR3: CASSQLGTAPSSYNSPLHF
size: -; D: TRBD2; J: TRBJ2-5; V: TRBV6-6; DNA: TGTGCCAGCAGTCCGGGAGGCACTGGGGAGACCCAGTACTTC; CDR3: CASSPGGTGETQYF
size: -; D: -; J: TRBJ1-3; V: TRBV2; DNA: TGTGCCAGCGGCCAGAGGGCGCTCTCTGGAAACACCATATATTTT; CDR3: CASGQRALSGNTIYF
size: -; D: TRBD1; J: TRBJ2-2; V: TRBV7-9; DNA: TGTGCCAGCAGCCGGACAGGGTCCAGGGAGCTGTTTTTT; CDR3: CASSRTGSRELFF
size: few; D: -; J: TRBJ2-2; V: TRBV30; DNA: TGTGCCTGGAGTGGCCGCAGACTAGTCGCCGGGGAGCTGTTTTTT; CDR3: CAWSGRRLVAGELFF
size: few; D: -; J: TRBJ1-5; V: TRBV25-1; DNA: TGTGCCAGCACCGGGGGGGGGAATCAGCCCCAGCATTTT; CDR3: CASTGGGNQPQHF
size: -; D: TRBD1; J: TRBJ2-3; V: TRBV29-1; DNA: TGCAGCGTTTCCGACAGGGCTGGCACAGATACGCAGTATTTT; CDR3: CSVSDRAGTDTQYF
size: -; D: -; J: TRBJ1-5; V: TRBV7-2; DNA: TGTGCCAGCAGCTTGGCTCACAATCAGCCCCAGCATTTT; CDR3: CASSLAHNQPQHF
size: -; D: TRBD1; J: TRBJ2-2; V: TRBV7-2; DNA: TGTGCCAGCAGATCCGGGACAGGGGGCTCCGGGGAGCTGTTTTTT; CDR3: CASRSGTGGSGELFF
size: few; D: -; J: TRBJ2-7; V: TRBV7-6; DNA: TGTGCCAGCAGCTTAGGGGCCGACTACGAGCAGTACTTC; CDR3: CASSLGADYEQYF
size: -; D: TRBD1; J: TRBJ1-4; V: TRBV15; DNA: TGTGCCACCAGCAGAGGACAGGGCAATGAAAAACTGTTTTTT; CDR3: CATSRGQGNEKLFF
size: -; D: TRBD2; J: TRBJ2-1; V: TRBV5-5; DNA: TGTGCCTGTGGGACTAGCGGGAGGCCCAATGAGCAGTTCTTC; CDR3: CACGTSGRPNEQFF
size: -; D: TRBD1; J: TRBJ2-6; V: TRBV18; DNA: TGTGCCAGCTCACGCCAGGGGGCGCATGAGTCTGGGGCCAACGTCCTGACTTTC; CDR3: CASSRQGAHESGANVLTF
size: -; D: -; J: TRBJ2-3; V: TRBV28; DNA: TGTGCCAGCATGCCCCGGAGCACAGATACGCAGTATTTT; CDR3: CASMPRSTDTQYF
size: -; D: TRBD1; J: TRBJ2-7; V: TRBV19; DNA: TGTGCCAGTAGTATAAGGGACAGGGGCCCCTACGAGCAGTACTTC; CDR3: CASSIRDRGPYEQYF
size: -; D: -; J: TRBJ2-4; V: TRBV7-2; DNA: TGTGCCAGCAGCCGTGAAAACAGTCAGTACTTC; CDR3: CASSRENSQYF
size: once; D: -; J: TRBJ2-3; V: TRBV19; DNA: -; CDR3: CASSTSGGNTDTQYF
size: -; D: -; J: TRBJ2-3; V: TRBV10-2; DNA: TGCGCCAGCCGGGGTAGGACGCCGAGCACAGATACGCAGTATTTT; CDR3: CASRGRTPSTDTQYF
size: -; D: TRBD2; J: TRBJ2-7; V: TRBV5-1; DNA: TGCGCCAGCAGCCCGGGAGGGGCAAGTAACGAGCAGTACTTC; CDR3: CASSPGGASNEQYF
size: once; D: -; J: TRBJ2-1; V: TRBV19; DNA: TGTGCCAGTACCCACCGGGGGACTGCATACAATGAGCAGTTCTTC; CDR3: CASTHRGTAYNEQFF
size: -; D: -; J: TRBJ1-3; V: TRBV28; DNA: TGTGCCAGCAGATTACAGGTCTCGGGAAACACCATATATTTT; CDR3: CASRLQVSGNTIYF
size: -; D: -; J: TRBJ2-7; V: TRBV7-9; DNA: TGTTCCAGCAGCACGGGAGTGGGCTACGAGCAGTACTTC; CDR3: CSSSTGVGYEQYF
size: -; D: -; J: TRBJ2-1; V: TRBV9; DNA: TGTGCCAGCAGCGTCAGGGGAGGGGGGGGCTCCTACAATGAGCAGTTCTTC; CDR3: CASSVRGGGGSYNEQFF
size: -; D: -; J: TRBJ2-7; V: TRBV11-2; DNA: TGTGCCAGCAGCTTAGATCCTAGAAGCTACGAGCAGTACTTC; CDR3: CASSLDPRSYEQYF
size: -; D: -; J: TRBJ1-5; V: TRBV21-1; DNA: TGTGCCAGCAGCTACCGGGACAGGGGGTGCCAGCCCCAGCATTTT; CDR3: CASSYRDRGCQPQHF
size: -; D: TRBD2; J: TRBJ2-3; V: TRBV7-2; DNA: TGTGCCAGCAGCCGAAAAACGGTTGCGGGGGTAAGCACAGATACGCAGTATTTT; CDR3: CASSRKTVAGVSTDTQYF
size: -; D: TRBD1; J: TRBJ1-2; V: TRBV10-3; DNA: TGTGCCATCAGGGACCTCCTCCGGGACAGGGGGGATGGCTACACCTTC; CDR3: CAIRDLLRDRGDGYTF
size: -; D: TRBD2; J: TRBJ2-7; V: TRBV30; DNA: TGTGCCTGGAGTCGCGGCGGCGGGAGGGCCAGGTACGAGCAGTACTTC; CDR3: CAWSRGGGRARYEQYF
size: -; D: -; J: TRBJ1-2; V: TRBV6-5; DNA: TGTGCCAGCAGTCAAGCGGGACTCGGCTACACCTTC; CDR3: CASSQAGLGYTF
size: few; D: TRBD2; J: TRBJ2-3; V: TRBV6-1; DNA: TGTGCCAGCAGTGAGAGACTAGCGGGAATCACAGATACGCAGTATTTT; CDR3: CASSERLAGITDTQYF
size: -; D: -; J: TRBJ2-2; V: TRBV19; DNA: TGTGCCAGTAGTCCCCGAGGAGGGCTTGTCGCCGGGGAGCTGTTTTTT; CDR3: CASSPRGGLVAGELFF
size: -; D: TRBD1; J: TRBJ2-1; V: TRBV14; DNA: TGTGCCAGCAGCCAAAGGACAGGGACCTCCTACAATGAGCAGTTCTTC; CDR3: CASSQRTGTSYNEQFF
size: -; D: TRBD1; J: TRBJ2-5; V: TRBV19; DNA: TGTGCCAGTAACAGGGGAGTGAGGGAGACCCAGTACTTC; CDR3: CASNRGVRETQYF
size: -; D: TRBD1; J: TRBJ2-7; V: TRBV7-9; DNA: TGTTCCAGCAGCGTCAGACAGGGGAAGGGAAAGGACGAGCAGTACTTC; CDR3: CSSSVRQGKGKDEQYF
size: -; D: TRBD2; J: TRBJ2-7; V: TRBV7-9; DNA: TGTGCCAGCAGCTCGACTAGCGGATACGAGCAGTACTTC; CDR3: CASSSTSGYEQYF
size: few; D: TRBD1; J: TRBJ1-2; V: TRBV19; DNA: TGTGCCAGTAGTGCAGGGGGCGAAGTTGCTGGCTACACCTTC; CDR3: CASSAGGEVAGYTF
size: -; D: TRBD1; J: TRBJ1-2; V: TRBV27; DNA: TGTGCCAGCAGTATCGGGACAGATTATGGCTACACCTTC; CDR3: CASSIGTDYGYTF
size: -; D: -; J: TRBJ1-2; V: TRBV5-1; DNA: TGCGCCAGCAGCTTGAAAGGTACTATTGATGGCTACACCTTC; CDR3: CASSLKGTIDGYTF
size: -; D: -; J: TRBJ2-6; V: TRBV19; DNA: TGTGCCAGTAGGGATTTGGGGGCGCCCGGGGCCAACGGCCTGACTTTC; CDR3: CASRDLGAPGANGLTF
size: -; D: -; J: TRBJ1-2; V: TRBV5-6; DNA: TGTGCCAGCAGCCCGCCCGGGGGGAGGGATGGCTACACCTTC; CDR3: CASSPPGGRDGYTF
size: -; D: TRBD2; J: TRBJ2-7; V: TRBV5-4; DNA: TGTGCCAGCAGCCGGGAGCGGGGGGATAACTACGAGCAGTACTTC; CDR3: CASSRERGDNYEQYF